This entry lists 21 T cell receptor beta chains sequenced from one sample in a study of shared clonotypes between healthy human individuals (dated by TCRdb to about 2020). Library construction relied on the immunoSEQ multiplex PCR assay. The source is immuneACCESS, and TCRdb retained only in-frame sequences with V and J called. Part of the clones is not carried over; for the studies checked, unresolved V genes explain less than half of this, and the remainder is unexplained. The sample yields some 600,000 clones; roughly 96% were counted once. The ten largest clones take up more than 0.085% of the sample. CD8 naive samples consisted of CD45RO-negative cells that were positively selected for CCR7, yielding a CD45RA+CCR7+ population without TemRA cells. The sequenced material came from naive CD8+ T cells sorted from blood. The cell subset or site tag for this specimen amounts to: CD45RA+CCR7+. Receptors originate from a woman aged 25 to 39 in good health.

The rearrangement links TRBV7-9 to TRBJ2-3, with a weak D call TRBD2 (5 bases). Germline values: CDR1 SEHNR, CDR2 FQNEAQ (reference sequence). V was clipped by 0 bases and J by 2 bases, with 18 bases between them. The CDR3 length is 18 residues. The DNA for the CDR3 is TGTGCCAGCAGCTTAGCGCTTGCGGGTGACACTTTCACAGATACGCAGTATTTT. Translating gives CASSLALAGDTFTDTQYF.

V is TRBV30 and J is TRBJ2-3; 9 nucleotides agree with TRBD1. The germline CDR1 and CDR2 sequences are GTSNPN and SVGIG (reference sequence). The trim removed 4 bases at V and 1 base at J, leaving 3 bases unmatched. The CDR3 is 14 residues long. CDR3 amino acids: CAWMTGGGTDTQYF. For the CDR3, the DNA is TGTGCCTGGATGACAGGGGGTGGCACAGATACGCAGTATTTT.

The rearrangement joins TRBV9 to TRBJ2-1; 11 bases agree with TRBD2. This CDR3 spans 21 amino acids. Germline CDR1 and CDR2: SGDLS and YYNGEE. V dropped 4 bases and J dropped 1; count of bases not matched to a gene: 19. CDR3 DNA sequence: TGTGCCAGCAGCTCCCCTCTAATGACTAGCGGGAAGGTGAGGTCCTACAATGAGCAGTTCTTC. It is translated as CASSSPLMTSGKVRSYNEQFF. Full variable domain (rest looked up from reference TRBV9 and TRBJ2-1): DSGVTQTPKHLITATGQRVTLRCSPRSGDLSVYWYQQSLDQGLQFLIQYYNGEERAKGNILERFSAQQFPDLHSELNLSSLELGDSALYFCASSSPLMTSGKVRSYNEQFFGPGTRLTVL.

The gene calls are TRBV6-5 and TRBJ2-1, with 8 nucleotides matching TRBD1. The CDR3 is 15 residues long. J gave up 9 bases and V 0 bases, and 7 bases lay outside the gene matches. The germline gives CDR1 MNHEY, CDR2 SVGAGI. CDR3 DNA: TGTGCCAGCAGTTACTCGAAAGCAGGGGGCCTTGAGCAGTTCTTC. This encodes CASSYSKAGGLEQFF.

This clone was observed a single time. The gene calls are TRBV29-1 and TRBJ2-1; D is unclear. V lost 0 bases and J lost 6, with 6 bases in between. The CDR3 is made up of 12 amino acids. The germline CDR1 and CDR2 sequences are SQVTM and ANQGSEA. The CDR3 spells CSVEDVGNEQFF. Written as DNA, the CDR3 is TGCAGCGTTGAAGATGTAGGCAATGAGCAGTTCTTC.

In its sample, this clone was seen once. This specimen includes other DNA sequences encoding the same CDR3. This sequence joins TRBV6-6 and TRBJ2-2; the D is unclear. There are 12 residues in the CDR3. Germline-derived CDR1 and CDR2 are MNHNY and SVGAGI (reference sequence). V lost 2 bases, J lost 4 bases, and 2 bases lay in between. This chain's CDR3 is CASSYSTGELFF. The DNA of the CDR3 is TGTGCCAGCAGTTACAGCACCGGGGAGCTGTTTTTT.

This chain connects TRBV7-3 to TRBJ2-7, with D possibly being TRBD1 (5 bases). CDR3 length: 13 residues. Between the trimmed V and J ends, which lost 5 bases and 3 bases, there was a span of 11 bases. CDR1 and CDR2 from the germline V gene are SGHTA and FQGTGA. CDR3 region: CASSPGHLYEQYF. The CDR3 bases are TGTGCCAGCAGCCCAGGACATCTCTACGAGCAGTACTTC.

The genes are TRBV21-1 and TRBJ2-5; no check of the table's D call, TRBD2, against the DNA was made. TRBV21-1 is termed a pseudogene. The CDR3 length is 21 residues. The CDR3, as DNA: TGCGCCAGCAGCAAAGTCCCCGGTTGGGCGGGAGGGCCAGGCCCACAAGAGACCCAGTACTTC. Residues: CASSKVPGWAGGPGPQETQYF.

This rearrangement joins TRBV27 to TRBJ1-1; 10 bases agree with TRBD1. The CDR3 is 14 amino acids. CDR1 and CDR2 (germline): MNHEY, SMNVEV (reference sequence). The trim removed 4 bases at V and 10 bases at J, leaving 9 bases unmatched. Written as DNA, the CDR3 is TGTGCCAGCAGTTCTGACCGGGACAGGGGACGAGCTTTCTTT. This gives the protein CASSSDRDRGRAFF.

The gene calls are TRBV10-3 and TRBJ1-2, with 10 bases aligning to TRBD1. The CDR3 consists of 13 residues. Unmatched junction bases numbered 3, after V lost 6 bases and J lost 5 bases. Looked up from germline, CDR1 is ENHRY and CDR2 is SYGVKD. In DNA form, the CDR3 reads TGTGCCATCAGGGGGACAGGGGAGTATGGCTACACCTTC. It encodes CAIRGTGEYGYTF.

The J gene is TRBJ2-7, the V gene TRBV2; 8 nucleotides line up with TRBD1. This CDR3 is built from 14 residues. Germline CDR1 and CDR2: SNHLY and FYNNEI. V lost 1 base and J lost 2; bases outside the gene matches: 1. Here the CDR3 DNA reads TGTGCCAGCAGTGAAGGACAGGGGACCTACGAGCAGTACTTC. This codes for CASSEGQGTYEQYF.

This sequence joins TRBV9 and TRBJ2-2, with TRBD2 matching over 9 bases. The CDR3 covers 16 residues. Trimming cost V 0 bases and J 5 bases; bases outside gene matches: 5. The germline V gene has CDR1 SGDLS and CDR2 YYNGEE. CDR3: CASSVVGGRGTGELFF. In DNA, the CDR3 is TGTGCCAGCAGCGTAGTTGGCGGGAGGGGAACCGGGGAGCTGTTTTTT.

The rearrangement joins TRBV5-4 to TRBJ2-7, with D uncertain. The CDR3 totals 14 residues. V was clipped by 2 bases and J by 2 bases, with 11 bases between them. The germline gives CDR1 SGHNT, CDR2 YYREEE (reference sequence). As DNA, the CDR3 is TGTGCCAGCAGCTTAGGCGAGGCCCCCTACGAGCAGTACTTC. Translating it yields CASSLGEAPYEQYF. The full variable domain, rest sourced from reference TRBV5-4 and TRBJ2-7, is ETGVTQSPTHLIKTRGQQVTLRCSSQSGHNTVSWYQQALGQGPQFIFQYYREEENGRGNFPPRFSGLQFPNYSSELNVNALELDDSALYLCASSLGEAPYEQYFGPGTRLTVT.

V usage is TRBV4-2 and J usage is TRBJ2-5; a weak D match, TRBD2 (6 bases). Matching the DNA end better, TRBJ2-7 makes the J call doubtful. This CDR3 contains 16 residues. Germline V lookup: CDR1 LGHNA, CDR2 YNFKEQ. CDR3 in DNA: TGTGCCAGCAGCCAAGTCGAGCGGGTCAGCTCCTACGAGCAGTACTTC. Its translation: CASSQVERVSSYEQYF.

The chain has TRBV7-9 and TRBJ2-7; the D gene is possibly TRBD1 (6 bases). The V end lost 4 bases, the J end lost 2 bases, and 18 bases lay between the germline ends. From germline, CDR1 is SEHNR and CDR2 FQNEAQ (reference sequence). CDR3 length equals 16 residues. The CDR3 DNA reads as TGTGCCAGCAGCTCTAGTGGGACGGGACACCCCTACGAGCAGTACTTC. It translates to CASSSSGTGHPYEQYF.

For this clone: Other DNA sequences in the same sample also yield this CDR3. This rearrangement joins TRBV6-5 to TRBJ2-5; 10 bases agree with TRBD2. V shed 5 bases, J shed 1 base, and the junction held 4 bases outside the gene matches. The CDR3 loop spans 15 amino acids. Per germline, CDR1 MNHEY and CDR2 SVGAGI. CDR3 nucleotide sequence: TGTGCCAGCAGTCGGACTAGCGGAGGCCAAGAGACCCAGTACTTC. Translation: CASSRTSGGQETQYF.

The V and J genes are TRBV2 and TRBJ1-5; perhaps TRBD1 as D (5 bases). Germline CDR1 and CDR2: SNHLY and FYNNEI. The CDR3 runs to 14 residues. V dropped 3 bases and J dropped 1 base, with 7 bases sitting between them. CDR3 residues: CASSDGGSNQPQHF. The CDR3 bases are TGTGCCAGCAGTGATGGGGGAAGCAATCAGCCCCAGCATTTT. Based on the CDR3 plus reference TRBV2 and TRBJ1-5, the full variable domain is EPEVTQTPSHQVTQMGQEVILRCVPISNHLYFYWYRQILGQKVEFLVSFYNNEISEKSEIFDDQFSVERPDGSNFTLKIRSTKLEDSAMYFCASSDGGSNQPQHFGDGTRLSIL.

The chain is built from TRBV7-8 and TRBJ1-1; 10 nucleotides line up with TRBD1. V shed 1 base, J shed 4 bases, and the junction held 3 bases outside the gene matches. This CDR3 has 15 amino acids. Germline values: CDR1 SGHVS, CDR2 FQNEAQ. The CDR3 nucleotides read TGTGCCAGCAGCTTAGAAGGGACAGGGGTCACTGAAGCTTTCTTT. This codes for CASSLEGTGVTEAFF.

J is TRBJ2-5 and V is TRBV13; 8 bases align to TRBD1. Germline-derived CDR1 and CDR2 are PRHDT and FYEKMQ (reference sequence). V was clipped by 5 bases and J by 5 bases; unmatched bases: 7. The CDR3 runs to 14 residues. The CDR3 protein is CASSPRGRGETQYF. CDR3 DNA sequence: TGTGCCAGCAGCCCCAGGGGGCGAGGGGAGACCCAGTACTTC.

Regarding this clone: Other nucleotide sequences in the sample specify the same CDR3. The V and J genes are TRBV27 and TRBJ1-1; tentatively, D is TRBD1 (6 bases). V lost 6 bases, J lost 4 bases, and 9 bases lay in between. The CDR3 sequence is 12 residues long. Germline V gives CDR1 MNHEY, CDR2 SMNVEV (reference sequence). CDR3 amino acids: CASREGGTEAFF. The CDR3 bases are TGTGCCAGCAGGGAAGGGGGCACTGAAGCTTTCTTT.

The chain recombines TRBV19 with TRBJ2-7; 10 bases agree with TRBD2. CDR1 is LNHDA, CDR2 SQIVND, per germline (reference sequence). The CDR3 length is 17 residues. The ends lost 0 bases at V and 6 bases at J; junction bases unmatched: 11. CDR3 loop: CASSIDLEAGGSGEQYF. CDR3 sequence (DNA): TGTGCCAGTAGTATAGATCTGGAAGCGGGAGGGTCCGGCGAGCAGTACTTC.